These T cell receptor beta chains were read from a single sample in a study of cytomegalovirus exposure and HLA in healthy donors. Profiled with immunoSEQ multiplex PCR; TCRdb holds only in-frame clones, not every one. The table lists about 180,000 clones, almost 80% of them singletons. The sample comprised PBMCs. The receptors shown here come from a man aged 30 to 45 in good health and CMV-seronegative. Each CDR3 is given with its conserved first and last residue. A D gene is named only where the DNA matches it firmly. Only part of the rows carry a size: once, few, many, or a class if the clone is expanded.

TRBD2	TRBJ2-2	TRBV5-6	-	16	TGTGCCAGCAGCTTGGGGCTAGCGGGATACACCGGGGAGCTGTTTTTT	CASSLGLAGYTGELFF
TRBD1	TRBJ2-3	TRBV5-1	-	20	TGCGCCAGCAGCTTGGGCTCTGGGACAGGGGACCTACTAGGCACAGATACGCAGTATTTT	CASSLGSGTGDLLGTDTQYF
-	TRBJ1-5	TRBV27	-	15	TGTGCCAGCAGTTTAGGCGGATCACAAAGTCAGCCCCAGCATTTT	CASSLGGSQSQPQHF
-	TRBJ1-1	TRBV18	-	16	TGTGCCAGCTCACCACGCCCCACAGGCCTGAACACTGAAGCTTTCTTT	CASSPRPTGLNTEAFF
-	TRBJ1-1	TRBV7-9	-	14	TGTGCCAGCACCTTTCCCCAGGCCGGGAGTGAAGCTTTCTTT	CASTFPQAGSEAFF
-	TRBJ2-7	TRBV4-2	-	16	TGTGCCAGCAGCCAAGTTGAAGGGCAGGGCTCCTACGAGCAGTACTTC	CASSQVEGQGSYEQYF
-	TRBJ1-1	TRBV6-1	few	15	TGTGCCAGCAGTGAAGGTCAGGGGTGGGTCACTGAAGCTTTCTTT	CASSEGQGWVTEAFF
TRBD1	TRBJ1-4	TRBV5-1	-	15	TGCGCCAGCAGCTCGGGAGACAGGGTTATAGAAAAACTGTTTTTT	CASSSGDRVIEKLFF
-	TRBJ1-3	TRBV5-1	-	13	TGCGCCAGCAGCTTTGGAGCCGGAAACACCATATATTTT	CASSFGAGNTIYF
-	TRBJ2-7	TRBV9	-	14	TGTGCCAGCAGCGTAGATGGGGCAGCCTACGAGCAGTACTTC	CASSVDGAAYEQYF
TRBD1	TRBJ2-2	TRBV5-1	few	15	TGCGCCAGCAGCTCGACAGGGGGCAACACCGGGGAGCTGTTTTTT	CASSSTGGNTGELFF
-	TRBJ1-6	TRBV19	-	12	TGTGCCAGTAGTGGCGGGAATTCACCCCTCCACTTT	CASSGGNSPLHF
-	TRBJ2-7	TRBV19	-	12	TGTGCCAGCTCGGAGGGGCCCTACGAGCAGTACTTC	CASSEGPYEQYF
TRBD2	TRBJ2-3	TRBV5-4	-	15	TGTGCCAGCAGCTTTGGGACTAGAAGCACAGATACGCAGTATTTT	CASSFGTRSTDTQYF
-	TRBJ2-3	TRBV6-1	-	14	TGTGCCAGCAGACAGGGTCTCTTTAATCTTTTGCAGTATTTT	CASRQGLFNLLQYF
-	TRBJ2-1	TRBV2	-	16	TGTGCCAGCAGTAACCAAGGCGGGCTCGCCTACAATGAGCAGTTCTTC	CASSNQGGLAYNEQFF
-	TRBJ2-2	TRBV19	-	15	TGTGCAGCCGGGACTCTCTCAGGCGGTAACGGGGAGCTGTTTTTT	CAAGTLSGGNGELFF
TRBD1	TRBJ2-7	TRBV4-1	-	17	TGCGCCAGCAGCCAAGAACCCTCCCGGGACAGGGAATACGAGCAGTACTTC	CASSQEPSRDREYEQYF
-	TRBJ1-5	TRBV28	-	16	TGTGCCAGCAGTATACCGGGGGGCGCGGGCAATCAGCCCCAGCATTTT	CASSIPGGAGNQPQHF
-	TRBJ2-5	TRBV30	-	11	TGTGCCTGGACAGGCCAAGAGACCCAGTACTTC	CAWTGQETQYF
TRBD1	TRBJ2-7	TRBV7-9	-	18	TGTGCCAGCAGCTTAAGGGGGGGACAGGGGGCCGACTCCTACGAGCAGTACTTC	CASSLRGGQGADSYEQYF
TRBD1	TRBJ2-7	TRBV5-6	-	14	TGTGCCAGCAGCCTGGGACAGGGGAGCTACGAGCAGTACTTC	CASSLGQGSYEQYF
-	TRBJ2-5	TRBV4-1	-	14	TGCGCCAGCAGACAACCGGGACAACAAGAGACCCAGTACTTC	CASRQPGQQETQYF
-	TRBJ2-7	TRBV6-5	-	14	TGTGCCAGCAGTTACCGGGGGTCCTCGTACGAGCAGTACTTC	CASSYRGSSYEQYF
-	TRBJ2-7	TRBV9	-	14	TGTGCCAGCAGCCTCGGGACACCTTCCTACGAGCAGTACTTC	CASSLGTPSYEQYF
-	TRBJ2-7	TRBV28	-	14	TGTGCCAGCAGTTTGCTGGCGGGTACCTACGAGCAGTACTTC	CASSLLAGTYEQYF
TRBD2	TRBJ2-2	TRBV10-3	few	20	TGTGCCATCAGTGAGTCGATATTCGGACTAGCGGGAGGAAACACCGGGGAGCTGTTTTTT	CAISESIFGLAGGNTGELFF
TRBD2	TRBJ2-3	TRBV10-3	-	16	TGTGCCATCAGTGAAGGGCGGGGGGCCTCCACAGATACGCAGTATTTT	CAISEGRGASTDTQYF
-	TRBJ1-4	TRBV19	-	15	TGTGCCAGTAGGACGACAGCGACGACTTTCGAAAAACTGTTTTTT	CASRTTATTFEKLFF
TRBD1	TRBJ2-5	TRBV5-1	-	13	TGCGCCAGCAGCTCACAGGGGGAAGAGACCCAGTACTTC	CASSSQGEETQYF
TRBD1	TRBJ1-1	TRBV5-1	-	15	TGCGCCAGCAGCTTGGCCGGGACAGAGAACACTGAAGCTTTCTTT	CASSLAGTENTEAFF
TRBD2	TRBJ2-7	TRBV5-6	-	15	TGTGCCAGCAGCTTTTCGAGCGGGAGAGCTTACGAGCAGTACTTC	CASSFSSGRAYEQYF
-	TRBJ1-4	TRBV30	-	11	TGTGCCTGGGGGACTGGGGAAAAACTGTTTTTT	CAWGTGEKLFF
-	TRBJ2-2	TRBV4-3	once	17	TGCGCCAGCAGCCAAGATTCGGAGGGAGAGTACACCGGGGAGCTGTTTTTT	CASSQDSEGEYTGELFF
TRBD1	TRBJ1-2	TRBV7-3	-	15	TGTGCCAGCAGCTTACAACAGGGGGCGACTAATGGCTACACCTTC	CASSLQQGATNGYTF
TRBD1	TRBJ2-7	TRBV4-3	-	19	TGCGCCAGCAGCCCCCAAACCGATACCGGGACAGGGACCCCCTACGAGCAGTACTTC	CASSPQTDTGTGTPYEQYF
-	TRBJ1-1	TRBV5-1	-	14	TGCGCCAGCAGCTTGCAGGTCTTGAACACTGAAGCTTTCTTT	CASSLQVLNTEAFF
TRBD2	TRBJ2-1	TRBV5-4	-	16	TGTGCCAGCAGCTCACCAGGGACTAGCGAATACAATGAGCAGTTCTTC	CASSSPGTSEYNEQFF
-	TRBJ2-7	TRBV9	-	14	TGTGCCAGCAGCGCGGGGGACCTATACTACGAGCAGTACTTC	CASSAGDLYYEQYF
-	TRBJ2-7	TRBV18	-	12	TGTGCCAGCTCACCCGCCGGTTACGAGCAGTACTTC	CASSPAGYEQYF
-	TRBJ2-7	TRBV4-3	-	15	TGCGCCAGCAGCCAAGATATGGAGGGGGGGCTCGAGCAGTACTTC	CASSQDMEGGLEQYF
-	TRBJ1-1	TRBV9	-	14	TGTGCCAGCAGCGAAGGACAGTCGAACACTGAAGCTTTCTTT	CASSEGQSNTEAFF
TRBD1	TRBJ1-3	TRBV15	-	14	TGTGCCACCAGCAGAGATGACAGGGCCGACACCATATATTTT	CATSRDDRADTIYF
TRBD1	TRBJ2-2	TRBV7-9	-	16	TGTGCCAGCAGCGCTACAGGGGGGAAGAACACCGGGGAGCTGTTTTTT	CASSATGGKNTGELFF
-	TRBJ1-2	TRBV30	-	11	TGTGCCTGGGTGAACAGGGACGGCTACACCTTC	CAWVNRDGYTF
-	TRBJ2-4	TRBV13	-	13	TGTGCCAGCAGCCCTAGCGCCAAAAACATTCAGTACTTC	CASSPSAKNIQYF
-	TRBJ1-4	TRBV9	-	16	TGTGCCAGCAGCCCGTATGCAGGGGTTTCAGGTGAAAAACTGTTTTTT	CASSPYAGVSGEKLFF
-	TRBJ1-1	TRBV30	-	14	TGTGCCTGGAGTGCCCCGTTAGGGGGCACTGAAGCTTTCTTT	CAWSAPLGGTEAFF
-	TRBJ1-1	TRBV7-3	once	13	TGTGCCAGCAGCCCGGGGGGATTAACTGAAGCTTTCTTT	CASSPGGLTEAFF
-	TRBJ2-5	TRBV19	-	15	TGTGCCAGTAGTGTTACAGCGGGGACAAAAGAGACCCAGTACTTC	CASSVTAGTKETQYF
TRBD2	TRBJ2-7	TRBV15	-	21	TGTGCCACCAGCAGAGATCTGGGGGACAGCTGGACTAGCGGGATTCACTACGAGCAGTACTTC	CATSRDLGDSWTSGIHYEQYF
-	TRBJ1-3	TRBV19	few	14	TGTGCCAGTAGTATCGGGGTCTCTGGAAACACCATATATTTT	CASSIGVSGNTIYF
TRBD1	TRBJ2-7	TRBV11-3	-	15	TGTGCCAGCAGCTCGGACAGGGGTCCTTCCTACGAGCAGTACTTC	CASSSDRGPSYEQYF
TRBD1	TRBJ2-7	TRBV7-2	-	14	TGTGCCAGCAGCTCGAGGGACAGCTCCTACGAGCAGTACTTC	CASSSRDSSYEQYF
TRBD1	TRBJ1-6	TRBV6-1	once	14	TGTGCCAGCAGTGTTGACAGGGGGCGATCGCCCCTCCACTTT	CASSVDRGRSPLHF
-	TRBJ1-1	TRBV30	-	13	TGTGCCTGGAGAGGAGACCTGAACACTGAAGCTTTCTTT	CAWRGDLNTEAFF